A selection of T cell receptor beta chains follows, all from one sample in a study of beta chain features in type 1 diabetes. The method was immunoSEQ multiplex PCR; TCRdb's version includes in-frame clones alone and lacks a portion of them. This repertoire shows under 950,000 clones, roughly 15% found once; its top ten account for around 0.02%. The specimen was naive CD4+ T cells from blood. The source of these receptors is a young woman in good health. Both conserved end residues are part of each CDR3. Each record gives: J gene, D gene, V gene, clone size, CDR3 DNA, CDR3 protein. D genes are given only for firm matches. Size is omitted from some rows. Given values are once, few, many or a class for expanded clones.

j_gene: TRBJ2-2; d_gene: -; v_gene: TRBV7-9; abundance: -; CDR3nt: TGTGCCAGCAGGAGACAGGCAAACACCGGGGAGCTGTTTTTT; CDR3aa: CASRRQANTGELFF
j_gene: TRBJ2-2; d_gene: TRBD2; v_gene: TRBV15; abundance: few; CDR3nt: TGTGCCACCAGCGACCTATGGGAGGGCCGGAGCGGGGAGCTGTTTTTT; CDR3aa: CATSDLWEGRSGELFF
j_gene: TRBJ2-1; d_gene: -; v_gene: TRBV7-9; abundance: few; CDR3nt: TGTGCCAGCAGCGCAAGACCCTACAATGAGCAGTTCTTC; CDR3aa: CASSARPYNEQFF
j_gene: TRBJ2-2; d_gene: -; v_gene: TRBV27; abundance: -; CDR3nt: TGTGCCAGCAGTTTAGAGGGGGGCACCGGGGAGCTGTTTTTT; CDR3aa: CASSLEGGTGELFF
j_gene: TRBJ2-3; d_gene: TRBD2; v_gene: TRBV29-1; abundance: few; CDR3nt: TGCAGCGTTGCCCCAGCGGGAGTAGATACGCAGTATTTT; CDR3aa: CSVAPAGVDTQYF
j_gene: TRBJ1-2; d_gene: TRBD1; v_gene: TRBV28; abundance: -; CDR3nt: TGTGCCAGCAGCACAGGGGCCACTAACTATGGCTACACCTTC; CDR3aa: CASSTGATNYGYTF
j_gene: TRBJ2-7; d_gene: TRBD1; v_gene: TRBV14; abundance: few; CDR3nt: TGTGCCAGCAGCGGGACAGTTCCCTACGAGCAGTACTTC; CDR3aa: CASSGTVPYEQYF
j_gene: TRBJ2-1; d_gene: -; v_gene: TRBV29-1; abundance: -; CDR3nt: TGCAGCGTTGAAGGCACCAGGCCTAGGAATGAGCAGTTCTTC; CDR3aa: CSVEGTRPRNEQFF
j_gene: TRBJ2-7; d_gene: -; v_gene: TRBV7-2; abundance: few; CDR3nt: TGTGCCAGCAGGCCTAGCGCGCTCTACGAGCAGTACTTC; CDR3aa: CASRPSALYEQYF
j_gene: TRBJ2-2; d_gene: -; v_gene: TRBV6-5; abundance: few; CDR3nt: TGTGCCAGCAGTTACGGGAGAACAGCGCCCGGGGAGCTGTTTTTT; CDR3aa: CASSYGRTAPGELFF
j_gene: TRBJ2-1; d_gene: TRBD2; v_gene: TRBV11-2; abundance: -; CDR3nt: TGTACGGCGGGAGCCTTCGACAATGAGCAGTTCTTC; CDR3aa: CTAGAFDNEQFF
j_gene: TRBJ2-5; d_gene: TRBD2; v_gene: TRBV7-6; abundance: few; CDR3nt: TGTGCCAGCAGCTCCAATAGCGGGAGCATAGAGACCCAGTACTTC; CDR3aa: CASSSNSGSIETQYF
j_gene: TRBJ2-5; d_gene: TRBD2; v_gene: TRBV2; abundance: few; CDR3nt: TGTGCCAGCACGGGGGGGCCGGATCAAGAGACCCAGTACTTC; CDR3aa: CASTGGPDQETQYF
j_gene: TRBJ2-4; d_gene: -; v_gene: TRBV18; abundance: -; CDR3nt: TGTGCCAGCTCACCCACAGGCCGGACCAAAAACATTCAGTACTTC; CDR3aa: CASSPTGRTKNIQYF
j_gene: TRBJ2-6; d_gene: -; v_gene: TRBV9; abundance: few; CDR3nt: TGTGCCAGCTCCCGGGACGGGTACTCTGGGGCCAACGTCCTGACTTTC; CDR3aa: CASSRDGYSGANVLTF
j_gene: TRBJ2-1; d_gene: -; v_gene: TRBV6-4; abundance: few; CDR3nt: TGTGCCAGCAAGGTCTACGATGGGATGGGAGAGCAGTTCTTC; CDR3aa: CASKVYDGMGEQFF
j_gene: TRBJ1-5; d_gene: -; v_gene: TRBV28; abundance: -; CDR3nt: TGTGCCAGCAGTATTCGTGGTCGCCCGCCCCAGCATTTT; CDR3aa: CASSIRGRPPQHF
j_gene: TRBJ2-7; d_gene: -; v_gene: TRBV13; abundance: -; CDR3nt: TGTGCCAGCAGCACCGGAGGGAATCCCTACGAGCAGTACTTC; CDR3aa: CASSTGGNPYEQYF
j_gene: TRBJ2-4; d_gene: -; v_gene: TRBV29-1; abundance: -; CDR3nt: TGCAGCGTTGGGACCCTAGCCAAAAACATTCAGTACTTC; CDR3aa: CSVGTLAKNIQYF
j_gene: TRBJ1-1; d_gene: -; v_gene: TRBV15; abundance: -; CDR3nt: TGTGCCACCAGCAGAGGCTACCTCTACAGGGTTGATAAGAACACTGAAGCTTTCTTT; CDR3aa: CATSRGYLYRVDKNTEAFF
j_gene: TRBJ1-5; d_gene: -; v_gene: TRBV14; abundance: few; CDR3nt: TGTGCCAGCAGCCATCAGCCAGATTATAGCAATCAGCCCCAGCATTTT; CDR3aa: CASSHQPDYSNQPQHF
j_gene: TRBJ1-5; d_gene: -; v_gene: TRBV18; abundance: few; CDR3nt: TGTGCCAGCTCACTCCAGGGGACGGGGCAGCCCCAGCATTTT; CDR3aa: CASSLQGTGQPQHF
j_gene: TRBJ1-2; d_gene: -; v_gene: TRBV7-9; abundance: -; CDR3nt: TGTGCCAGCAGCCAAACGAACTATGGCTACACCTTC; CDR3aa: CASSQTNYGYTF
j_gene: TRBJ2-7; d_gene: -; v_gene: TRBV18; abundance: -; CDR3nt: TGTGCCAGCTCACTTCTCCACCGCCGGGACGGCTACGAGCAGTACTTC; CDR3aa: CASSLLHRRDGYEQYF
j_gene: TRBJ2-7; d_gene: -; v_gene: TRBV15; abundance: -; CDR3nt: TGTGCCACCAGCAGAGGGGCCCCTCCCTACGAGCAGTACTTC; CDR3aa: CATSRGAPPYEQYF
j_gene: TRBJ1-3; d_gene: TRBD1; v_gene: TRBV7-2; abundance: -; CDR3nt: TGTGCCAGCAGCTTCAGGGGGACCTCTGGAAACACCATATATTTT; CDR3aa: CASSFRGTSGNTIYF
j_gene: TRBJ2-1; d_gene: TRBD2; v_gene: TRBV7-8; abundance: -; CDR3nt: TGTGCCAGCATCGGGGCTAGCGGGAGGGCCAGTGAGCAGTTCTTC; CDR3aa: CASIGASGRASEQFF
j_gene: TRBJ1-2; d_gene: -; v_gene: TRBV4-1; abundance: few; CDR3nt: TGCGCCAGCAGCCAATCTACTCTATATGGCTACACCTTC; CDR3aa: CASSQSTLYGYTF
j_gene: TRBJ2-1; d_gene: TRBD2; v_gene: TRBV7-3; abundance: few; CDR3nt: TGTGCCAGCAGCTTAGGTAGCGGGCCTAACAATGAGCAGTTCTTC; CDR3aa: CASSLGSGPNNEQFF
j_gene: TRBJ2-5; d_gene: TRBD2; v_gene: TRBV7-8; abundance: -; CDR3nt: TGTGCCAGCAGCCGCTCGGGACTAGCGCGAGAGACCCAGTACTTC; CDR3aa: CASSRSGLARETQYF
j_gene: TRBJ1-5; d_gene: -; v_gene: TRBV10-2; abundance: -; CDR3nt: TGCGCCAGCAGTTCCTTCGACAGTCTGAGCAATCAGCCCCAGCATTTT; CDR3aa: CASSSFDSLSNQPQHF
j_gene: TRBJ2-5; d_gene: -; v_gene: TRBV7-3; abundance: -; CDR3nt: TGTGCCAGCAGCTATCGGACAGGGAGGGGAGAGACCCAGTACTTC; CDR3aa: CASSYRTGRGETQYF
j_gene: TRBJ1-3; d_gene: TRBD1; v_gene: TRBV19; abundance: few; CDR3nt: TGTGCCAGTAGTATATTCTCGACAGGGACTGGAAACACCATATATTTT; CDR3aa: CASSIFSTGTGNTIYF
j_gene: TRBJ2-7; d_gene: -; v_gene: TRBV15; abundance: few; CDR3nt: TGTGCCACCAGCAGAGAGATGGGAATCTACGAGCAGTACTTC; CDR3aa: CATSREMGIYEQYF
j_gene: TRBJ2-1; d_gene: -; v_gene: TRBV5-6; abundance: -; CDR3nt: TGTGCCAGCAGCCGTGGACAGTACAATGAGCAGTTCTTC; CDR3aa: CASSRGQYNEQFF
j_gene: TRBJ2-1; d_gene: -; v_gene: TRBV14; abundance: few; CDR3nt: TGTGCCAGCAGCCAAGCAAAAGGACAGAGCTCCTACAATGAGCAGTTCTTC; CDR3aa: CASSQAKGQSSYNEQFF
j_gene: TRBJ1-1; d_gene: -; v_gene: TRBV11-2; abundance: -; CDR3nt: TGTGCCAGCAGCTTGGTTCGTGAAGCTTTCTTT; CDR3aa: CASSLVREAFF
j_gene: TRBJ1-5; d_gene: -; v_gene: TRBV10-3; abundance: few; CDR3nt: TGTGCCATCAGTGAGCAGGGAACTCCTCAGCCCCAGCATTTT; CDR3aa: CAISEQGTPQPQHF
j_gene: TRBJ1-2; d_gene: TRBD1; v_gene: TRBV5-4; abundance: -; CDR3nt: TGTGCCAGCAGCTTGGGCGCCGGGACAGGGGTGGTATATGGCTACACCTTC; CDR3aa: CASSLGAGTGVVYGYTF
j_gene: TRBJ2-4; d_gene: -; v_gene: TRBV4-2; abundance: -; CDR3nt: TGTGCCAGCAGCCAAGATTCTACCCGGGGGAAAGTAGCCAAAAACATTCAGTACTTC; CDR3aa: CASSQDSTRGKVAKNIQYF
j_gene: TRBJ2-1; d_gene: -; v_gene: TRBV25-1; abundance: -; CDR3nt: TGTGCCAGCAGTGAACTGAATTACGGCGGGTCCCAGCAGTTCTTC; CDR3aa: CASSELNYGGSQQFF
j_gene: TRBJ1-2; d_gene: -; v_gene: TRBV19; abundance: -; CDR3nt: TGTGCCAGTAGTACAAGAGGGGACATCTATGGCTACACCTTC; CDR3aa: CASSTRGDIYGYTF
j_gene: TRBJ2-3; d_gene: -; v_gene: TRBV27; abundance: few; CDR3nt: TGTGCCAGCAGTTCCCCAATCGACGGAGATACGCAGTATTTT; CDR3aa: CASSSPIDGDTQYF
j_gene: TRBJ2-7; d_gene: -; v_gene: TRBV5-1; abundance: few; CDR3nt: TGCGCCAGCAGCCAGGAGGGATACGAGCAGTACTTC; CDR3aa: CASSQEGYEQYF
j_gene: TRBJ2-1; d_gene: TRBD2; v_gene: TRBV7-3; abundance: few; CDR3nt: TGTGCCAGCTGCTTAGGAGGGACTAGCGGGACGAATGAGCAGTTCTTC; CDR3aa: CASCLGGTSGTNEQFF
j_gene: TRBJ2-1; d_gene: -; v_gene: TRBV18; abundance: -; CDR3nt: TGTGCCAGCTCATCACGGGCAGGGTACTCCTACAATGAGCAGTTCTTC; CDR3aa: CASSSRAGYSYNEQFF
j_gene: TRBJ2-7; d_gene: -; v_gene: TRBV28; abundance: -; CDR3nt: TGTGCCAGCAGTCCGTTGGGGGGGCAGAGGTACGAGCAGTACTTC; CDR3aa: CASSPLGGQRYEQYF
j_gene: TRBJ2-1; d_gene: -; v_gene: TRBV11-2; abundance: -; CDR3nt: TGTGCCAGCAGCTTCGACCGGGGGAGCTCCTACAATGAGCAGTTCTTC; CDR3aa: CASSFDRGSSYNEQFF
j_gene: TRBJ2-7; d_gene: TRBD2; v_gene: TRBV4-2; abundance: -; CDR3nt: TGTGCCAGCAGCCAAGGACTAGCGGGAGAATCGTACGAGCAGTACTTC; CDR3aa: CASSQGLAGESYEQYF
j_gene: TRBJ2-7; d_gene: -; v_gene: TRBV7-6; abundance: few; CDR3nt: TGTGCCAGCAGCTTAGCCCTACAGGGTACCTACGAGCAGTACTTC; CDR3aa: CASSLALQGTYEQYF
j_gene: TRBJ1-6; d_gene: -; v_gene: TRBV15; abundance: -; CDR3nt: TGTGCCACCAGCAGAGGGTATACGGAAAATTCACCCCTCCACTTT; CDR3aa: CATSRGYTENSPLHF
j_gene: TRBJ1-1; d_gene: -; v_gene: TRBV7-9; abundance: few; CDR3nt: TGTGCCAGCAGGCAGGGTTCGAACACTGAAGCTTTCTTT; CDR3aa: CASRQGSNTEAFF
j_gene: TRBJ2-5; d_gene: TRBD2; v_gene: TRBV6-6; abundance: few; CDR3nt: TGTGCCAGCAGCCTAGCGGGAGTTTGGGAGACCCAGTACTTC; CDR3aa: CASSLAGVWETQYF
j_gene: TRBJ2-7; d_gene: -; v_gene: TRBV7-2; abundance: -; CDR3nt: TGTGCCAGCAGCAGAGAAGATTTCCTTTTTACCTACGAGCAGTACTTC; CDR3aa: CASSREDFLFTYEQYF
j_gene: TRBJ2-5; d_gene: -; v_gene: TRBV7-9; abundance: few; CDR3nt: TGTGCCAGCACCCGAGAGGGGCGCGAGACCCAGTACTTC; CDR3aa: CASTREGRETQYF
j_gene: TRBJ2-5; d_gene: -; v_gene: TRBV10-2; abundance: -; CDR3nt: TGCGCCAGCAGTGATGGTAGACGCTACGAGTACTTC; CDR3aa: CASSDGRRYEYF